This T cell receptor (beta chain) comes out of a study of OX40 agonist ivuxolimab in advanced cancers. Regarding the study in general: Ivuxolimab, which targeted the costimulatory receptor OX40 (CD134), was an agonistic, fully human IgG2 monoclonal antibody. Intravenous ivuxolimab was administered to patients every 2 weeks at six dose levels: 0.01, 0.1, 0.3, 1.5, 3 and 10 mg/kg. Of the 50 to 55 dose-escalation patients, hepatocellular carcinoma was present in approximately 20, melanoma in around 15, renal cell carcinoma in 9 and head and neck cancer in 9. The dose-escalation cohort was roughly 83% male with a mean age of about 54 years, ranging from about 20 to 85. Prior anti-PD-1, anti-PD-L1 or anti-CTLA-4 therapy was permitted, and roughly two fifths of dose-escalation patients had received checkpoint inhibitors. Partial responses were achieved by three dose-escalation patients, of whom one had hepatocellular carcinoma and two had cutaneous melanoma. Peripheral TCRbeta sequencing was intended to test whether TCR sequence diversity was altered and clonal T-cell expansion was caused by ivuxolimab. The paper covers the monotherapy dose-escalation part of the phase I ivuxolimab trial, which included N of about 56 patients.

Points the paper makes about the study in general: Clonal expansion of both CD4+ and CD8+ blood T cells was observed from baseline to week 6 at doses 0.1 to 3.0 mg/kg. After ivuxolimab, more expanded clones were found on average in CD8+ T cells than in CD4+ T cells. Partial responders in the 0.1-3.0 mg/kg groups had among the lowest normalized peripheral clonal expansion, especially among CD8+ T cells. The antigen specificity of the clonally expanded peripheral T cells was not determined. Low levels of normalized T-cell clonal expansion were also seen in some patients who did not respond.

With respect to this clone: Its antigen remains unidentified. Qualities for individual bases were not recorded, and no much larger clone is one base off.

Patients with a history of autoimmune disease or receiving systemic immunosuppression were excluded from the trial. In every dose cohort, peripheral blood was drawn for TCR sequencing at baseline, cycle 4 day 1, and cycle 7 day 1. The samples were taken from a phase I, first-in-human, multicenter, open-label dose-escalation trial of ivuxolimab. The trial enrolled adults with locally advanced or metastatic head and neck squamous cell, hepatocellular, melanoma or renal cell carcinoma. Before TCR sequencing, CD4+ T cells and CD8+ T cells from peripheral blood were sorted into separate populations. Genomic DNA was extracted from sorted cells for sequencing of the TCRbeta CDR3 region. The immunoSEQ Assay was used for sequencing of TCRbeta CDR3 regions. TCRdb provides this immuneACCESS table in a form limited to in-frame rearrangements. Some clones are lacking; in checked studies, under half of them reflect an unresolved V gene, and why the rest are absent is not known. In all, the sample holds some 80,000 clones, and about 85% of those were seen once. Under 0.75% of the sample lies in the top ten.

Spanning cysteine to phenylalanine, the CDR3 consists of 16 amino acids. The DNA shown is the 48-base CDR3, in frame from base 1. Germline trimming: 3 bases from V, 3 bases from J; junction bases outside gene matches: 5. CDR1 and CDR2 (SGHDT, YYEEEE) derive from the germline V gene. The sequence was collected from an adult with an advanced solid tumor such as melanoma, head and neck, liver or kidney cancer. Specimen: CD4+ or CD8+ T cells sorted from blood, collected in a trial of the OX40 agonist ivuxolimab. The rearrangement combines TRBV5-6 with TRBJ2-3, with 12 bases aligning to TRBD1. The sequenced DNA is TGTGCCAGCAGCTGGGGACAGGGGGCGCATACAGATACGCAGTATTTT. This yields the protein CASSWGQGAHTDTQYF.